The following is a T cell receptor (beta chain) sequence with its context. What it binds is unknown. Use of 60 Vbeta and 13 Jbeta primers characterized the PCR. The data were produced by immunoSEQ multiplex PCR, yet TCRdb's version contains in-frame clones alone and is incomplete. This table holds roughly 180,000 clones, 77% found once. The data originate from a study of cytomegalovirus exposure and HLA in healthy donors. The overall study: Assignment to the Caucasian-associated ancestry cluster applied to 81% of the roughly 420 genotyped donors.

Study findings and constraints: Data from an earlier analysis indicated that most TCR beta V segments were productive either about 90% or about 30% of the time. Many donors carried some public TCRs, although rarity characterized most TCR sequences.

This sequence was found in a woman aged 30 to 39 in good health and CMV-seropositive. Sequenced input: PBMCs.

The CDR3 coding sequence is TGTGCCAGCAGCTTAGCGCGGGGGACCCAGTACTTC. It translates to CASSLARGTQYF. The chain combines TRBV7-2 with TRBJ2-5; D possibly corresponds to TRBD2 (6 bases). The CDR3 sequence is 12 residues long. The germline V gene encodes CDR1 SGHTA and CDR2 FQGNSA. Trimming took off 0 bases at V and 7 bases at J, with 6 bases between the two ends.